This T cell receptor beta chain was obtained from a study of blood T cell repertoires in COVID-19. Study information: Italy, Spain and the United States were the sources of the convalescent and acute COVID-19 samples.

This clone has only one observation. Measured with immunoSEQ multiplex PCR; TCRdb has only the in-frame clones, and not every one. Of tens of thousands of clones in the sample, about 76% were seen once. The germline V gene has CDR1 SGHTA and CDR2 FQGNSA. V lost 4 bases and J lost 8, with 17 bases in between. The CDR3 totals 14 residues. The sequencing sample was made of peripheral blood. V gene TRBV7-2 combines with J gene TRBJ1-2, with no clear D. The sequence was obtained from a woman of 80 years or more with active or convalescent COVID-19. CDR3 sequence (DNA): TGTGCCAGCAGCTCGCAGACTGCGAAGGAAGGCTACACCTTC. Translating gives CASSSQTAKEGYTF.